This T cell receptor beta chain is drawn from a study of T cell repertoires in cytomegalovirus infection. Study overall: An indication of both CMV infection and matching HLA type came from public TCR beta signatures.

CDR3 size: 14 residues. The V and J ends lost 1 base and 3 bases respectively, with 9 bases between them. The V gene's germline CDR1 is MGHRA and CDR2 YSYEKL. As regards this clonotype: Its target is unknown.

Findings of the study overall: Across the ex vivo response, the dominant clonotypes were HLA-C-restricted CMV-specific TCR beta clonotypes.

TCRdb passed the reads through MiXCR, listing each CDR3 protein once. The top ten hold about 56% of the sample, which has some 150,000 distinct CDR3 sequences, about 32% seen once. The receptor comes from a human donor in good health (CMV status not recorded). Some clones in this sample may be carry-over from other donors' samples. V usage is TRBV4-1 and J usage is TRBJ1-1; the D is unclear. The sample here was CD8+ T cells from cultured PBMCs, taken from culture after CMV antigen stimulation. In DNA form, the CDR3 reads TGCGCCAGCAGCCAAGGCCGGGTTGACACTGAAGCTTTCTTT. This translates into CASSQGRVDTEAFF.